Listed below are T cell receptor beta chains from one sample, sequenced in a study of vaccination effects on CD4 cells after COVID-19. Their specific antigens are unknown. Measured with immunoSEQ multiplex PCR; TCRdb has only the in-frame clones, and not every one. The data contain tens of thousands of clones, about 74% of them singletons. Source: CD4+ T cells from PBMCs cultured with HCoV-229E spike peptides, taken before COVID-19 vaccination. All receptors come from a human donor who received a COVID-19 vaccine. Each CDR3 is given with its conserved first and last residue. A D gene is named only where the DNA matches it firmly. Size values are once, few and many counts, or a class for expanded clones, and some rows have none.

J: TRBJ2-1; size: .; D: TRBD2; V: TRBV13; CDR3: CASSSRLLGRGVDEQFF; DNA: TGTGCCAGCAGCTCACGGTTGCTGGGGCGGGGGGTCGATGAGCAGTTCTTC
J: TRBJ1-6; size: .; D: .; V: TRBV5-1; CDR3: CASSLEPGGNNSPLHF; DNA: TGCGCCAGCAGCTTGGAACCCGGGGGTAATAATTCACCCCTCCACTTT
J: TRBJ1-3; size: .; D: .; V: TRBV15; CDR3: CATSRAGASPGNTIYF; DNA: TGTGCCACCAGCAGAGCAGGGGCATCCCCTGGAAACACCATATATTTT
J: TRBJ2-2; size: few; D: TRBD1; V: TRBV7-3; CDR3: CASSLGTGGETGELFF; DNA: TGTGCCAGCAGCTTAGGGACAGGGGGAGAGACCGGGGAGCTGTTTTTT
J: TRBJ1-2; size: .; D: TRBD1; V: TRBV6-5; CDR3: CASSYSSGQGKVYTF; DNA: TGTGCCAGCAGTTACTCGTCGGGACAGGGCAAAGTCTACACCTTC
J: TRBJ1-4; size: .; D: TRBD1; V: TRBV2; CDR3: CASSLNIQGALEKLFF; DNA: TGTGCCAGCAGTCTCAATATCCAGGGGGCTCTTGAAAAACTGTTTTTT
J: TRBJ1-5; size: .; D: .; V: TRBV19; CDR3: CASSISIVSNQPQHF; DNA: TGTGCCAGTAGTATAAGTATTGTTAGCAATCAGCCCCAGCATTTT
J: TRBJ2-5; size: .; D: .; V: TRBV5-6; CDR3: CASSSRVVETQYF; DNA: TGTGCCAGCAGCAGCAGGGTTGTGGAGACCCAGTACTTC
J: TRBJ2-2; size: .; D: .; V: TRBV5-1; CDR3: CASSLLQGNTGELFF; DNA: TGCGCCAGCAGCTTATTGCAGGGGAACACCGGGGAGCTGTTTTTT
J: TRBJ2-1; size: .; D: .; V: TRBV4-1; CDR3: CASSQAFRTLENEQFF; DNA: TGCGCCAGCAGCCAAGCGTTCCGTACTTTAGAGAATGAGCAGTTCTTC